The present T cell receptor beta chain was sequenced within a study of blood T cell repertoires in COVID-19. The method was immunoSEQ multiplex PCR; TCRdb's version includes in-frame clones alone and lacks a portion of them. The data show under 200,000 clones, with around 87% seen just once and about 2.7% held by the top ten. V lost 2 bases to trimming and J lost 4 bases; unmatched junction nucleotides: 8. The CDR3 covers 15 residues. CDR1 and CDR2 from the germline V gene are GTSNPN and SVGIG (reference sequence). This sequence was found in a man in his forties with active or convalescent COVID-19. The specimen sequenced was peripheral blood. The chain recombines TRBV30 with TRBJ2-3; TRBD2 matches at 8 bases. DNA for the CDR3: TGTGCCTGGAGTAGAACGGGGGGGCCCCCAGATACGCAGTATTTT. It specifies CAWSRTGGPPDTQYF.